These 5 T cell receptor beta chains share one sample of origin, sequenced in a study of CXCR3-negative and CXCR3-positive naive CD8 T cells. Broader study findings: Against CXCR3-negative naive cells, CXCR3-positive naive cells showed more hydrophobic TRB CDR3s.

The antigens for these receptors are not known. UMI-labeled 5' RACE TRB cDNA libraries were prepared from the cells. Using the 5' RACE reads, TCRdb records one entry per CDR3 protein without DNA. The sample yields approximately 140,000 distinct CDR3 sequences, of which the top ten take up about 0.28%. Sample: naive CXCR3+ CD8+ T cells from blood. The subset denotes: CD45RO-CCR7+CD27+CD95- naive CD8+ T cells expressing CXCR3 (TNR3+). The receptor source for this set is a human donor in good health. Some clones in this sample may be carry-over from other donors' samples.

This chain joins TRBV9 and TRBJ2-1. CDR3 length: 12 amino acids. CDR1 and CDR2 from the germline V gene are SGDLS and YYNGEE. CDR3 in amino acids: CASSVYGNEQFF.

V usage is TRBV7-3 and J usage is TRBJ2-5; TCRdb's D gene call, TRBD2, goes unchecked for lack of DNA. Germline values: CDR1 SGHTA, CDR2 FQGTGA. The CDR3 extends over 16 amino acids. CDR3: CASSEGTAGWGETQYF.

This chain uses TRBV19 with TRBJ1-6; TCRdb selects TRBD1, and the lack of DNA leaves this call unchecked. The CDR3 runs 16 residues. The germline CDR1 and CDR2 sequences are LNHDA and SQIVND (reference sequence). The CDR3 spells CASNDRDRGTNSPLHF.

This rearrangement joins TRBV7-8 to TRBJ2-3; TCRdb designates TRBD1, a call that cannot be tested without DNA. CDR3 length equals 16 residues. CDR1 SGHVS and CDR2 FQNEAQ come from the germline V gene. CDR3 amino acids: CASSLVGTLITDTQYF.

This CDR3 reads CASSGGESTEAFF. V and J are TRBV28 and TRBJ1-1. The germline gives CDR1 MDHEN, CDR2 SYDVKM. The CDR3 is 13 residues long.